The clone carrying this T cell receptor (beta chain) was seen many times. The antigen is unknown. Germline V lookup: CDR1 SGHTA, CDR2 FQGNSA. The CDR3 is made up of 14 amino acids. With 5 bases clipped from V and 3 bases from J, the junction kept 2 bases outside the gene matches. The data were taken from a study of T cell repertoires in cytomegalovirus infection. About the study: An indication of both CMV infection and matching HLA type came from public TCR beta signatures. Study-level results: Totalled public TCR beta family frequency picked out people who carried CMV plus the relevant HLA. CMV-specific TCR beta clonotypes restricted by HLA-C dominated the ex vivo response.

TCRdb re-called the reads with MiXCR, one entry per CDR3 protein. The table has around 140,000 distinct CDR3 sequences, about 6% seen once. The sample taken for sequencing was PBMCs. The rearrangement joins TRBV7-2 to TRBJ2-3; 10 nucleotides align to TRBD2. The receptor was isolated from a human donor in good health (CMV status not recorded). Some clones in this sample may be carry-over from other donors' samples. The CDR3 coding sequence is TGTGCCAGCAGCCCGGGACTAGCGACAGATACGCAGTATTTT. As protein: CASSPGLATDTQYF.